The 12 T cell receptor beta chains below all came from one sample that was sequenced in a study of T cell changes during pregnancy in multiple sclerosis. Profiling relied on immunoSEQ multiplex PCR, and the TCRdb table lists in-frame clones only, not all of them. The repertoire holds roughly 17,000 clones, with roughly 88% as singletons. The input for sequencing was CD8+ T cells from peripheral blood mononuclear cells, taken after pregnancy. These receptors came from a female donor in good health, enrolled as a control in a pregnancy study.

This chain joins TRBV7-9 and TRBJ1-2; TRBD1 matches at 7 bases. The germline CDR1 and CDR2 sequences are SEHNR and FQNEAQ (reference sequence). The CDR3 is 15 amino acids. V was clipped by 3 bases and J by 8 bases; unmatched bases: 12. The CDR3 sequence: CASSFSERGQGGYTF. The CDR3 DNA is TGTGCCAGCAGCTTCTCAGAGAGGGGGCAGGGAGGCTACACCTTC.

The chain combines TRBV5-6 with TRBJ2-1; 8 nucleotides align to TRBD2. CDR1 and CDR2 (germline): SGHDT, YYEEEE. V shed 4 bases and J 3 bases; nucleotides not matched to a gene: 6. The CDR3 consists of 15 residues. The CDR3 coding sequence is TGTGCCAGCAGCGGGGGCGGGAGGAGCTACAATGAGCAGTTCTTC. Its protein is CASSGGGRSYNEQFF.

The gene calls are TRBV18 and TRBJ2-1; D is perhaps TRBD1 (5 bases). This CDR3 has 15 residues. Germline-derived CDR1 and CDR2 are KGHSH and LQKENI. V lost 1 base, J lost 6 bases, and 13 bases lay in between. As DNA, the CDR3 is TGTGCCAGCTCACCACAACAGGCCTGGACCAATGAGCAGTTCTTC. Protein sequence: CASSPQQAWTNEQFF.

The chain couples TRBV5-5 to TRBJ1-2, with 11 bases that match TRBD1. Unmatched junction bases numbered 6, after V lost 2 bases and J lost 0 bases. CDR1 and CDR2 (germline): SGHKS, YYEKEE (reference sequence). The CDR3 loop spans 17 amino acids. CDR3 sequence reads: CASSLRTGGKPNYGYTF. CDR3 nucleotide sequence: TGTGCCAGCAGCTTAAGGACAGGGGGCAAACCTAACTATGGCTACACCTTC. The variable domain in full, completed from reference TRBV5-5 and TRBJ1-2, reads DAGVTQSPTHLIKTRGQQVTLRCSPISGHKSVSWYQQVLGQGPQFIFQYYEKEERGRGNFPDRFSARQFPNYSSELNVNALLLGDSALYLCASSLRTGGKPNYGYTFGSGTRLTVV.

The chain has TRBV7-9 and TRBJ2-1, with 7 nucleotides matching TRBD1. V was clipped by 7 bases and J by 0 bases; unmatched bases: 9. Looked up from germline, CDR1 is SEHNR and CDR2 is FQNEAQ (reference sequence). The CDR3 has 16 residues. DNA of the CDR3: TGTGCCAGCACAACACCCGGGACAGCCTCCTACAATGAGCAGTTCTTC. Translation gives CASTTPGTASYNEQFF.

The chain uses TRBV19 and TRBJ1-5; D not resolved. Germline V gene sequence: CDR1 LNHDA, CDR2 SQIVND (reference sequence). The V end was cut by 11 bases, the J end by 8 bases, with 16 bases between. The CDR3 contains 12 residues. The CDR3 is CAAGLGYEPQHF. The DNA of the CDR3 is TGTGCCGCGGGCTTGGGGTATGAGCCCCAGCATTTT.

This clone has more than one count but fewer than ten. The V and J genes are TRBV27 and TRBJ2-1, with D perhaps matching TRBD2 (6 bases). From germline, CDR1 is MNHEY and CDR2 SMNVEV (reference sequence). V shed 4 bases and J shed 0 bases, with 16 bases lying between them. The length of the CDR3 is 17 residues. CDR3 sequence reads: CASSSARLDSSYNEQFF. The CDR3 coding sequence is TGTGCCAGCAGTTCGGCTCGACTAGACTCCTCCTACAATGAGCAGTTCTTC.

This clone appeared a single time. The chain couples TRBV7-9 to TRBJ2-5; D is unclear. Germline V gene sequence: CDR1 SEHNR, CDR2 FQNEAQ (reference sequence). Trimming removed 3 bases at V and 2 bases at J, with 7 bases between. The CDR3 sequence is 13 residues long. The chain's CDR3 is CASSFTTQETQYF. In nucleotides, the CDR3 is TGTGCCAGCAGCTTTACTACACAAGAGACCCAGTACTTC.

This chain connects TRBV29-1 to TRBJ1-2, with D unresolved. Trimming stripped 4 bases from V and 1 base from J, with 13 bases between. The CDR3 has 14 amino acids. Germline-derived CDR1 and CDR2 are SQVTM and ANQGSEA. The CDR3 DNA follows: TGCAGCGTTGTTAGCCGGGATTTTAACTATGGCTACACCTTC. It encodes CSVVSRDFNYGYTF.

The V call is TRBV4-1, the J call TRBJ2-3; D call uncertain. This CDR3 spans 15 amino acids. Germline values: CDR1 MGHRA, CDR2 YSYEKL. Trimming left V 0 bases short and J 4 bases short, with 11 bases between. DNA of the CDR3: TGCGCCAGCAGCCAAGATCTGGCTTCATCAGATACGCAGTATTTT. Protein: CASSQDLASSDTQYF.

The gene calls are TRBV7-9 and TRBJ2-1, with D perhaps TRBD2 (5 bases). Germline V lookup: CDR1 SEHNR, CDR2 FQNEAQ (reference sequence). V lost 5 bases and J 7 bases, leaving 12 bases between the germline ends. The CDR3 loop spans 13 amino acids. The CDR3 here is CASSPIRDNEQFF. The CDR3 coding sequence is TGTGCCAGCAGCCCCATCCGGGATAATGAGCAGTTCTTC.

The chain couples TRBV30 to TRBJ1-3; no clear D gene. Germline CDR1 is GTSNPN and CDR2 is SVGIG (reference sequence). The length of the CDR3 is 13 residues. Trimming took off 1 base at V and 1 base at J, with 5 bases between the two ends. The CDR3 loop reads CAWSGVSGNTIYF. As DNA, the CDR3 is TGTGCCTGGAGTGGAGTGTCTGGAAACACCATATATTTT.